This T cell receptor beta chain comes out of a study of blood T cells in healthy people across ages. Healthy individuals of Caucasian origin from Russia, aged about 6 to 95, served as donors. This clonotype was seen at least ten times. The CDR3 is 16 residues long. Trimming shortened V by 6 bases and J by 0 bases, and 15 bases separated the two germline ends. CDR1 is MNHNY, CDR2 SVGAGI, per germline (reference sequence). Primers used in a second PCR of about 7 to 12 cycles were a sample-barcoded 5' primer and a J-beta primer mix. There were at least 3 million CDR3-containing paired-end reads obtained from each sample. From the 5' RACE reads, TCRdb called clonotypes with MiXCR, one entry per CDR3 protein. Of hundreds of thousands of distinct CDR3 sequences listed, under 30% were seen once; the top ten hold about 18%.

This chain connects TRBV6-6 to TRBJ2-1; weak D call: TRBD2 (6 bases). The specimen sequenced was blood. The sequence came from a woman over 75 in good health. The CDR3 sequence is CASSFGRGSSYNEQFF. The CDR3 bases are TGTGCCAGCAGCTTCGGACGGGGGAGCTCCTACAATGAGCAGTTCTTC.